The following is a TCR beta chain sequence with its context. The data were obtained in a study of cytomegalovirus exposure and HLA in healthy donors. Looking at the study overall: Genotyping of some 390 donors showed that 80% to 85% belonged to the Caucasian-associated ancestry cluster.

CDR1 is SGHDT, CDR2 YYEEEE, per germline. This CDR3 region has 14 residues. V dropped 1 base and J dropped 6; count of bases not matched to a gene: 6. The PCR used 60 Vbeta and 13 Jbeta primers. Method: immunoSEQ multiplex PCR; TCRdb's copy keeps in-frame clones and lacks some. The data include roughly 65,000 clones; the top ten clones carry more than 15%. Input material: PBMCs. V and J are TRBV5-6 and TRBJ1-1; the match to TRBD1 covers 7 bases. The receptor was isolated from a boy aged 10-17 years in good health and CMV-seronegative. The CDR3 nucleotides are TGTGCCAGCAGCTTGCCGACAGGGACCCCTGAAGCTTTCTTT. This encodes CASSLPTGTPEAFF.